This T cell receptor (beta chain) was sequenced during a study of regulatory T cells in long-lasting Graves disease. V was pared by 6 bases and J by 8 bases, with 12 bases of the junction left unmatched. This CDR3 is 14 amino acids long. CDR1 and CDR2 (germline): SGHTA, FQGTGA. Libraries of TCR beta came from iRepertoire HTBI primers plus Arm-PCR of CDR3 regions. TCRdb processed the multiplex PCR reads anew with MiXCR; each CDR3 protein has one entry. The sample consists of over 650,000 distinct CDR3 sequences, 30% of them appearing once. The time point here: persistent/refractory GD, antithyroid drugs over 5 years with positive TRAb. Scientists built the TCR library using RNA that was extracted from PBMCs.

The receptor was derived from a female donor with Graves disease. Specimen: peripheral blood mononuclear cells (PBMCs), collected when the disease was refractory, from a patient treated with antithyroid drugs. V gene TRBV7-3 combines with J gene TRBJ1-2, with 7 bases that match TRBD1. The CDR3 nucleotides read TGTGCCAGCAGTGAAGCTACAGGGGTGAACGGCTACACCTTC. This sequence encodes CASSEATGVNGYTF.